This T cell receptor (beta chain) was observed in a study of blood T cells in healthy people across ages. This clonotype appeared once. The second PCR ran about 7 to 12 cycles with a sample-barcoded 5' primer and J-beta primers. From the 5' RACE reads, TCRdb called clonotypes with MiXCR, one entry per CDR3 protein. Among about 580,000 distinct CDR3 sequences, roughly 48% were seen once, and the ten largest hold 20% to 25%. In germline, CDR1 is MNHEY, CDR2 SVGAGI. The CDR3 loop spans 14 amino acids. V lost 6 bases and J lost 2; bases outside the gene matches: 7. The rearrangement uses TRBV6-5 and TRBJ2-7; 7 bases are a match to TRBD1. This sequence originates from an elderly man in good health. Sequencing was performed on blood. The CDR3 region has the DNA TGTGCCAGCAGAGCCGGGACAGCACCCTACGAGCAGTACTTC. This sequence encodes CASRAGTAPYEQYF.